A selection of T cell receptor beta chains follows, all from one sample in a study of Graves' ophthalmopathy and Graves' hyperthyroidism. One entry per CDR3 protein results from TCRdb running MiXCR on the multiplex PCR reads. The sample lists over a million distinct CDR3 sequences; around a third were seen once. Input material: peripheral blood or thyroid tissue (not recorded which). The receptors were sampled from an adult man with Graves' hyperthyroidism. Both conserved end residues are part of each CDR3. D genes are given only for firm matches. Clone sizes are given selectively: once, few, many, or a class where the clone is expanded.

d_gene	len	j_gene	abundance	v_gene	CDR3aa	CDR3nt
NA	13	TRBJ2-5	NA	TRBV29-1	CSVETGPAPTPYF	TGCAGCGTGGAAACGGGCCCCGCCCCAACCCCGTACTTC
NA	12	TRBJ1-5	many	TRBV12-3/TRBV12-4	CASRVRTQPQHF	TGTGCCAGCAGGGTGAGGACTCAGCCCCAGCATTTT
NA	15	TRBJ1-3	few	TRBV12-3/TRBV12-4	CASSFSGARGNTIYF	TGTGCCAGCAGTTTCTCGGGGGCGAGGGGAAACACCATATATTTT
NA	12	TRBJ2-5	few	TRBV6-2/TRBV6-3	CATSELGVLQYF	TGTGCCACCTCCGAGCTCGGGGTTCTCCAGTACTTC
TRBD1	13	TRBJ1-2	NA	TRBV20-1	CSPVRDRGHGYTF	TGCAGTCCAGTCCGGGACAGGGGTCATGGCTACACCTTC
NA	15	TRBJ2-7	few	TRBV5-8	CASSLGPDRAYEQYF	TGTGCCAGCAGCTTGGGTCCTGATAGGGCTTACGAGCAGTACTTC
NA	14	TRBJ2-2	many	TRBV29-1	CSVESVLNTGELFF	TGCAGCGTTGAGTCGGTCCTGAACACCGGGGAGCTGTTTTTT
NA	14	TRBJ2-7	many	TRBV24-1	CATSEKAGRYEQYF	TGTGCCACCAGTGAGAAAGCGGGTAGATACGAGCAGTACTTC
TRBD1	12	TRBJ1-2	many	TRBV19	CASNTGAYGYTF	TGTGCCAGTAATACAGGGGCCTATGGCTACACCTTC
TRBD1	14	TRBJ1-1	NA	TRBV9	CASSLQQGTTEAFF	TGTGCCAGCAGCCTCCAACAGGGGACTACTGAAGCTTTCTTT
TRBD1	15	TRBJ2-7	few	TRBV10-2	CASSYVSRGHDEQYF	TGTGCCAGCAGTTACGTTTCCAGGGGGCACGACGAGCAGTACTTC
TRBD1	14	TRBJ1-2	many	TRBV27	CASSLQGQDYGYTF	TGTGCCAGCAGTTTACAGGGACAGGACTATGGCTACACCTTC
NA	11	TRBJ2-7	NA	TRBV2	CANQGGSGQYF	TGTGCCAACCAGGGTGGATCCGGGCAGTACTTC